This TCR beta chain was identified during a study of blood T cell repertoires in COVID-19. The overall study: Donors in the United States, Italy and Spain gave samples during acute or convalescent COVID-19. In each case, the material was cDNA or gDNA derived from T cells, B-cell-depleted T cells, or PBMCs.

In Seattle, patients joined the study during active infection and were tracked longitudinally. As handled by the study authors: Amplified reference gene primers provided the basis for estimating nucleated cell counts. Sequencing was performed with immunoSEQ multiplex PCR; in TCRdb, only in-frame clones are kept and a portion is missing. That table furnishes V, J and clone size, whereas the DNA furnished D and trimming. The sample has 300,000 or so clones, about 89% seen once. V gave up 5 bases and J gave up 1 base; unmatched junction bases: 7. From germline, CDR1 is SGHRS and CDR2 YFSETQ. The CDR3 covers 15 residues.

Sequencing was performed on peripheral blood. V and J are TRBV5-1 and TRBJ1-1; 8 bases are a match to TRBD1. The TCR sequence derives from a young woman with COVID-19, enrolled during active disease. CDR3 sequence: CASSLQGAGNTEAFF. CDR3 in DNA: TGCGCCAGCAGTCTTCAGGGGGCAGGGAACACTGAAGCTTTCTTT. The entire variable domain, with the rest obtained from reference TRBV5-1 and TRBJ1-1, is as follows: KAGVTQTPRYLIKTRGQQVTLSCSPISGHRSVSWYQQTPGQGLQFLFEYFSETQRNKGNFPGRFSGRQFSNSRSEMNVSTLELGDSALYLCASSLQGAGNTEAFFGQGTRLTVV.